This T cell receptor (beta chain) was identified in a study of CD8 T cells in ankylosing spondylitis. V was clipped by 4 bases and J by 5 bases, with 5 bases between them. Germline lookup yields CDR1 ENHRY and CDR2 SYGVKD. The CDR3 sequence is 12 residues long. TCRdb called the 5' RACE reads again in MiXCR, with one record for every CDR3 protein. Of some 140,000 distinct CDR3 sequences detected, approximately 17% appear once; the ten largest clones hold 33%. Details on this clonotype: Its target is not known.

The study, taken as a whole, reports: Within ankylosing spondylitis blood, a TCR beta motif made up of several highly homologous variants appeared to be characteristic.

This receptor was identified in a male donor with ankylosing spondylitis. The gene calls are TRBV10-3 and TRBJ2-2, with no clear D. Sequenced material: blood, either unsorted or a sorted T cell fraction (not recorded which). The CDR3 reads CAISVGTGELFF. DNA of the CDR3: TGTGCCATCAGTGTAGGAACCGGGGAGCTGTTTTTT.